The clone carrying this T cell receptor (beta chain) was picked up many times. What it binds is unknown. The sample is drawn from a study of T-cell reconstitution after alpha-beta-depleted transplantation in children. General study results and limits: Reports say that about two months after transplant, the alpha-beta T cells came out of several hundred graft clones that had expanded.

The CDR3 extends over 14 amino acids. In germline, CDR1 is ENHRY, CDR2 SYGVKD. The V end lost 4 bases, the J end lost 0 bases, and 9 bases lay between the germline ends. Researchers prepared the TCRbeta library using unique molecular identifiers, the study reports. TCRdb reanalysed the PCR reads using MiXCR and keeps one entry per CDR3 protein. The table includes 200,000 to 300,000 distinct CDR3 sequences, about 23% detected once. The gene calls are TRBV10-3 and TRBJ2-5, with D tentatively TRBD1 or TRBD2 (5 bases each). This clonotype was sampled from a girl aged 2-10 years with Fanconi anemia, due to receive a stem cell transplant. This specimen was PBMCs, taken before TCRalphabeta/CD19-depleted stem cell transplant. The CDR3 loop reads CAISAGRHQETQYF. For the CDR3, the DNA is TGTGCCATCAGTGCGGGGCGGCACCAAGAGACCCAGTACTTC.